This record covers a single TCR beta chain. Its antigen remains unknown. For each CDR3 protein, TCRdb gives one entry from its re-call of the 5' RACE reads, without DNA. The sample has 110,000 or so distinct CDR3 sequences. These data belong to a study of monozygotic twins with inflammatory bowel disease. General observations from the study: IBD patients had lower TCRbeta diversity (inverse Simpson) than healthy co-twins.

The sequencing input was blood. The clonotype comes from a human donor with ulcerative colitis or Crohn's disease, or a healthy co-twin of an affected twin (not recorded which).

CDR3 sequence: CASSGQGSTGELFF. This chain uses TRBV6-4 with TRBJ2-2; TCRdb selects TRBD1, and the lack of DNA leaves this call unchecked. This CDR3 is 14 amino acids long. The germline gives CDR1 MRHNA, CDR2 SNTAGT.